This T cell receptor (beta chain) was profiled in a study of T cells in Graves' hyperthyroidism and ophthalmopathy (dated by TCRdb to about 2019). In the study overall: Peripheral blood was collected at initial diagnosis, before any treatment. The 100 or so discovery patients were randomly split 7:3 into training and test sets. To identify distinguishing TCR V-J signatures, a discovery cohort of around 100 patients was used, comprising 43 with Graves' ophthalmopathy and 55 to 65 with stable Graves' hyperthyroidism. After blood sampling, hyperthyroidism patients were treated with methimazole at a starting dose of 30 mg daily, and ophthalmopathy patients were treated with high-dose intravenous methylprednisolone. Whether ophthalmopathy could be predicted prospectively was tested in an independent validation cohort made up of roughly 20 hyperthyroidism patients plus 17 patients who later progressed to ophthalmopathy. The paper describes TCR Vbeta CDR3 sequencing of fewer than 150 peripheral blood samples, made up of roughly 40 ophthalmopathy patients, roughly 80 hyperthyroidism patients and 17 progressor patients. In more than 5 Graves' hyperthyroidism patients, the study also compared T-cell repertoires from thyroid tissue with T-cell repertoires from blood. What the work shows at the level of the full study, not this receptor alone: In validation, the model predicted progression to ophthalmopathy a median of about 5.9 months before onset, with about 71% sensitivity and 72.22% specificity. No statistical method was used to set the sample size in advance, and investigators knew the group allocation. Ophthalmopathy was separated from stable hyperthyroidism by a 13 V-J signature model, with over 85% sensitivity and approximately 81% specificity obtained in cross-validation and 80%/75% obtained in testing. Most expanded thyroid clonotypes (frequency above 0.001) were also found in blood, which suggests that blood repertoires may mirror thyroid immune responses.

This clonotype appeared many times. The target of this receptor is not known. No quality values exist for individual bases; no much larger clone is one base distant. Trimmed from V: 2 bases; trimmed from J: 3 bases; junction bases lacking a gene match: 13. From cysteine to phenylalanine, the CDR3 is 17 amino acids long. Only the CDR3 portion is preserved as DNA: 51 bases, with reading frame beginning at the first base. The germline V gene (reference sequence) specifies GTSNPN as CDR1 and SVGIG as CDR2. Amplification of TCR beta CDR3 regions was carried out from RNA transcripts. For the first round of RT-PCR on the TCR CDR3, the HTBI primer set was used together with the Qiagen OneStep RT-PCR kit. A second multiplex PCR round built the libraries, followed by size selection and purification. Libraries were sequenced paired-end with 100 bp reads on an Illumina HiSeq2000. The original methods were these. SOAPnuke was used to process the raw data, with reads discarded if the reads contained adapters or uncalled bases, had a mean Phred below 15, or lacked an exact constant-primer or identifier match. High-quality paired reads were merged with COPE v1.2.5, and unique nucleotide sequences were defined as clonotypes. Clonotypes were aligned to IMGT TRBV, TRBD and TRBJ reference segments using MiTCR v1.1. The analysis was restricted to V-J combinations with a frequency above 0.0001, which together covered 99% to 99.2% of the repertoires. The TCS score was defined as F50 (clonal expansion) divided by E x V (chaos), with BLOSUM62-based TCRdist calculated between CDR3 peptides within each V-J. Welch's t-statistics and random forest reduced several hundred V-J features to 13, which were used in a naive Bayes classifier (R e1071). The public reads were reanalyzed by TCRdb: fastp trimming at Q25, MiXCR alignment, in-frame beta chains only. One record per CDR3 amino acid sequence lists the most common genes and DNA. In this record, the V and J calls reflect TCRdb's handling and not the investigators' own analysis. This sample comprises 650,000 to 750,000 distinct CDR3 sequences, 11% to 15% of them detected only once. Approximately 10% of the sample is taken by the ten largest.

Stable Graves' hyperthyroidism was defined as the absence of progression to ophthalmopathy over 18 months of follow-up. Hyperthyroidism patients were aged 18 to 65 years and newly diagnosed, with disease duration of less than 2 months. The study excluded patients with uncontrolled infections, other autoimmune diseases, pregnancy or lactation. Clinical symptoms, serum thyroxine and TRAb, thyroid ultrasound, and orbital computed tomography formed the basis for the diagnoses. PBMCs were separated from around 9.1 ml of fresh peripheral blood using Ficoll-Paque density gradient centrifugation. Trizol reagent was used to extract total RNA, and RNA quality was then checked on an Agilent 2100 Bioanalyzer.

The chain is assembled from TRBV30 and TRBJ2-3, with 8 central nucleotides matching TRBD2. Sequenced: blood. This TCR was sampled from a woman under 30 with Graves' hyperthyroidism. The nucleotides read TGTGCCTGGAGTAATCTTAACAGCGGGAGTGGTACAGATACGCAGTATTTT. This yields the protein CAWSNLNSGSGTDTQYF.